The clone carrying this T cell receptor (beta chain) has a handful of counts. What it binds is unknown. Treatment reported: some 20 received Ad26.COV2.S at low or high dose, single or two shots; roughly five received placebo; per-sample allocation not given. Sampling happened 63 days after the first vaccine or placebo injection. This entry is derived from a study of Ad26.COV2.S vaccination and SARS-CoV-2 variants. Study-level information: Among those in the COV1001 Ad26.COV2.S trial arm was the donor. Administration of Ad26.COV2.S was intramuscular, either once or twice 56 days apart. Findings and caveats of the study: It was reported that spike-specific CD8+ and CD4+ T cell responses were substantially broad after vaccination.

Produced via immunoSEQ multiplex PCR; TCRdb's table is partial and in-frame only. The repertoire holds roughly 420,000 clones, roughly 89% seen once, with over 2.5% in the top ten. The germline V gene has CDR1 LNHDA and CDR2 SQIVND (reference sequence). After removal of 5 bases from V and 4 bases from J, the junction contained 12 bases not matched to a gene. The CDR3 totals 17 residues. The source material was peripheral blood, sampled in a trial of Ad26.COV2.S vaccine versus placebo. The chain uses TRBV19 and TRBJ1-5, with 9 bases identical to TRBD1. This sequence was found in a person between 18 and 59 years old who received the Ad26.COV2.S COVID-19 vaccine or a placebo. CDR3 sequence (DNA): TGTGCCAGTAGTTCTACAGGGGGCGGGTGGTTAAATCAGCCCCAGCATTTT. Amino acids: CASSSTGGGWLNQPQHF.